The rows below give T cell receptor beta chains drawn from one sample of a study of blood T cell repertoires in COVID-19. The data were produced by immunoSEQ multiplex PCR, yet TCRdb's version contains in-frame clones alone and is incomplete. The sample gives 200,000 to 250,000 clones, about nine tenths of which show up once; around 0.87% is in the top ten. What was sequenced was PBMCs or T cells enriched from blood (not recorded which). Receptors were obtained from a man aged 50 or older who had been exposed to COVID-19. Each CDR3 is given with its conserved first and last residue. A D gene is named only where the DNA matches it firmly. Not every row has a clone size; where given, it reads once, few, many or a size class.

d_gene	v_gene	abundance	j_gene	CDR3nt	CDR3aa
TRBD1	TRBV5-1	once	TRBJ1-2	TGCGCCAGCAGCTTGGGGGCAGGGGGGCCTCAAACTAACTATGGCTACACCTTC	CASSLGAGGPQTNYGYTF
TRBD2	TRBV5-1	once	TRBJ2-2	TGCGCCAGCAGACGACCGGGACTAGCGGACACCGGGGAGCTGTTTTTT	CASRRPGLADTGELFF
TRBD2	TRBV7-3	NA	TRBJ2-5	TGTGCCAGCAGCTCGCTAGCGGCCGAAGAGACCCAGTACTTC	CASSSLAAEETQYF
TRBD1	TRBV5-1	NA	TRBJ2-2	TGCGCCAGCAGCCGATTGACAGGGGAGGCCGGGGAGCTGTTTTTT	CASSRLTGEAGELFF
NA	TRBV2	NA	TRBJ1-2	TGTGCCAGCAGTGAATCGCACAGTAACTATGGCTACACCTTC	CASSESHSNYGYTF
NA	TRBV2	NA	TRBJ1-2	TGTGCCAGCAGGCAGGGGATTCGGTGGGGCTACACCTTC	CASRQGIRWGYTF
TRBD2	TRBV19	NA	TRBJ2-3	TGTGCCAGTAGTACGCTAGCGGGGTTCACAGATACGCAGTATTTT	CASSTLAGFTDTQYF
NA	TRBV11-3	NA	TRBJ1-5	TGTGCCAGCAGCTTAGGGGGCGGGAGGAGCAATCAGCCCCAGCATTTT	CASSLGGGRSNQPQHF
TRBD2	TRBV15	NA	TRBJ2-3	TGTGCCACCAGCAGAGGAGCGGGAGGTATTAATACGCAGTATTTT	CATSRGAGGINTQYF
NA	TRBV2	NA	TRBJ2-5	TGTGCCAGCAGGGCAGGGGTTATGGAAGAGACCCAGTACTTC	CASRAGVMEETQYF
NA	TRBV7-3	NA	TRBJ2-3	TGTGCCAGCAGCTTAGACGGAGCGGGCACAGATACGCAGTATTTT	CASSLDGAGTDTQYF
NA	TRBV5-1	NA	TRBJ1-6	TGCGCCAGCAGCGAACAGGGTACCTATAATTCACCCCTCCACTTT	CASSEQGTYNSPLHF
TRBD2	TRBV18	NA	TRBJ2-2	TGTGCCAGCTCACCACCGGCGGGAGGTATCGGGGAGCTGTTTTTT	CASSPPAGGIGELFF
NA	TRBV15	NA	TRBJ2-5	TGTGCCACCAGCAGAGATGCTCGCGGAAGGGAGACCCAGTACTTC	CATSRDARGRETQYF
NA	TRBV6-5	once	TRBJ1-3	TGTGCCAGCAGTTACTCGTACTCTGGAAACACCATATATTTT	CASSYSYSGNTIYF
NA	TRBV5-5	NA	TRBJ2-2	TGTGCCAGCAGCCTCCGACAGCAAACGAACACCGGGGAGCTGTTTTTT	CASSLRQQTNTGELFF
NA	TRBV5-1	NA	TRBJ2-2	TGCGCCAGCAGCTCCGAGTGGGGGGAGCTGTTTTTT	CASSSEWGELFF
NA	TRBV7-2	NA	TRBJ2-7	TGTGCCAGCAGCCGTTTTCTAGGTTCCTACGAGCAGTACTTC	CASSRFLGSYEQYF
NA	TRBV19	NA	TRBJ1-3	TGTGCCAGTAGTTGGCAATTTAGACTTCCTGGAAACACCATATATTTT	CASSWQFRLPGNTIYF
TRBD1	TRBV7-9	NA	TRBJ1-1	TGTGCCAGCAACACAGGGGGGCGCACTGAAGCTTTCTTT	CASNTGGRTEAFF
NA	TRBV28	NA	TRBJ1-4	TGTGCCAGCAGTTGGGGCAGCCATGAAAAACTGTTTTTT	CASSWGSHEKLFF
TRBD2	TRBV28	NA	TRBJ2-5	TGTGCCAGCAGTCCGGGAGGGAGGTACCAAGAGACCCAGTACTTC	CASSPGGRYQETQYF
NA	TRBV28	once	TRBJ1-5	TGTGCCAGCCGGCAGGGCGGAGATAGCAATCAGCCCCAGCATTTT	CASRQGGDSNQPQHF
TRBD1	TRBV2	NA	TRBJ1-5	TGTGCCAGCAGTTTGGGACAGGGTGGACAGCCCCAGCATTTT	CASSLGQGGQPQHF
NA	TRBV12-3/TRBV12-4	once	TRBJ1-6	TGTGCCAGCATGGACTTCAATTCACCCCTCCACTTT	CASMDFNSPLHF
NA	TRBV18	NA	TRBJ1-1	TGTGCCAGCTCACCATCCATGAACACTGAAGCTTTCTTT	CASSPSMNTEAFF
TRBD1	TRBV29-1	NA	TRBJ1-1	TGCAGCGCTCAATCGGACAGGGTTTTATTGTTAAACACTGAAGCTTTCTTT	CSAQSDRVLLLNTEAFF
NA	TRBV5-1	NA	TRBJ1-4	TGCGCCAGCAGCTTGGGGAACAGTCCTAATGAAAAACTGTTTTTT	CASSLGNSPNEKLFF
TRBD1	TRBV28	NA	TRBJ1-2	TGTGCCAGCAGTTCGACAGGGGAGGAGTATGGCTACACCTTC	CASSSTGEEYGYTF
TRBD1	TRBV19	NA	TRBJ2-5	TGTGCCAGTAGTAGGATGGGACAGGGAGAAGAGACCCAGTACTTC	CASSRMGQGEETQYF
NA	TRBV30	NA	TRBJ1-6	TGTGCCTGGAGTCATCTCAGCCGGGGGATTTCACCCCTCCACTTT	CAWSHLSRGISPLHF
NA	TRBV7-9	once	TRBJ1-5	TGTGCCAGCAGTCGGGACAAACAGCCCCAGCATTTT	CASSRDKQPQHF
NA	TRBV19	NA	TRBJ1-4	TGTGCCAGTTCTCACAGGGTAGGGTATGAAAAACTGTTTTTT	CASSHRVGYEKLFF
TRBD1	TRBV19	NA	TRBJ1-2	TGTGCCAGTAGCAGGACAGGGGAGGACTATGGCTACACCTTC	CASSRTGEDYGYTF
NA	TRBV2	NA	TRBJ1-5	TGTGCCAGCAGTGAGGGGCAGGCGACTCAGCCCCAGCATTTT	CASSEGQATQPQHF
TRBD1	TRBV13	NA	TRBJ2-7	TGTGCCAGCAGTCGGGACAGCTCCTACGAGCAGTACTTC	CASSRDSSYEQYF
TRBD1	TRBV7-2	NA	TRBJ1-2	TGTGCCAGCAGCTTCCGGGACAGGGGTAATGGCTACACCTTC	CASSFRDRGNGYTF
NA	TRBV7-9	NA	TRBJ2-3	TGTGCCAGCAGCCCAGCTCCCGGGACAACCCTTCGCACAGATACGCAGTATTTT	CASSPAPGTTLRTDTQYF
NA	TRBV9	NA	TRBJ1-1	TGTGCCAGCGGGGGGAGGAACGGGAAAGCTTTCTTT	CASGGRNGKAFF
NA	TRBV10-3	NA	TRBJ1-6	TGTGCCATCAGTGTGTACGCGGTTCAGGGGAGCGGCTATAATTCACCCCTCCACTTT	CAISVYAVQGSGYNSPLHF
NA	TRBV10-3	NA	TRBJ1-5	TGTGCCATCAGCCCCGGCGGGGGCAATCAGCCCCAGCATTTT	CAISPGGGNQPQHF
NA	TRBV5-5	once	TRBJ1-2	TGTGCCAGCAGCCAAGACAGGAGCACTAACTATGGCTACACCTTC	CASSQDRSTNYGYTF
TRBD1	TRBV4-1	NA	TRBJ1-5	TGCGCCAGCAGCCCGGGACAGGGTAGCAATCAGCCCCAGCATTTT	CASSPGQGSNQPQHF
NA	TRBV2	NA	TRBJ2-6	TGTGCCAGCAGTGAAGCGGTTGCAGGGTACTCTGGGGCCAACGTCCTGACTTTC	CASSEAVAGYSGANVLTF
TRBD1	TRBV11-3	NA	TRBJ1-2	TGTGCCAGCAGCTCCAAGGGACAGGGCTATGGCTACACCTTC	CASSSKGQGYGYTF
NA	TRBV5-1	NA	TRBJ2-5	TGCGCCAGCAGCACCGGGGAGGGGGGCCAAGAGACCCAGTACTTC	CASSTGEGGQETQYF
TRBD1	TRBV10-2	few	TRBJ2-2	TGCGCCAGTACACAGGGGGCGAACACCGGGGAGCTGTTTTTT	CASTQGANTGELFF
NA	TRBV5-6	NA	TRBJ1-2	TGTGCCAGCAGCTTGTACGGGGGACTGAACTTTGGCTACACCTTC	CASSLYGGLNFGYTF
NA	TRBV6-5	once	TRBJ1-2	TGTGCCAGCAGTTATCGACAGGAGAACTATGGCTACACCTTC	CASSYRQENYGYTF
NA	TRBV5-1	once	TRBJ2-6	TGCGCCAGCAGCTTGGGAGTCGGGGCCAACGTCCTGACTTTC	CASSLGVGANVLTF
TRBD1	TRBV6-5	NA	TRBJ1-5	TGTGCCAGCACCCCGACAGGGGGCTCGAGTAGGCCCCAGCATTTT	CASTPTGGSSRPQHF
TRBD2	TRBV5-1	NA	TRBJ2-2	TGCGCCAGCAGCTTGCTAGCGGTTAACACCGGGGAGCTGTTTTTT	CASSLLAVNTGELFF
NA	TRBV10-1	NA	TRBJ1-2	TGCGCCTGGGGCGGGGGGGCCCCCTATGGCTACACCTTC	CAWGGGAPYGYTF
NA	TRBV9	NA	TRBJ2-5	TGTGCCAGCAGCGTAGTTGCGGGGGCCCAAGAGACCCAGTACTTC	CASSVVAGAQETQYF